The 19 T cell receptor beta chains given below trace back to one sample, sequenced in a study of OX40 agonist ivuxolimab in advanced cancers. Sequenced by immunoSEQ multiplex PCR; TCRdb stores in-frame clones only, minus some. The table includes about 82,000 clones, 70% to 90% detected once. Specimen: CD4+ or CD8+ T cells sorted from blood, collected in a trial of the OX40 agonist ivuxolimab. All receptors come from an adult with an advanced solid tumor such as melanoma, head and neck, liver or kidney cancer.

The rearrangement joins TRBV18 to TRBJ1-5; no clear D. V was trimmed by 3 bases and J by 0 bases, leaving 15 bases between them. The CDR3 length is 17 residues. Germline values: CDR1 KGHSH, CDR2 LQKENI. The DNA for the CDR3 is TGTGCCAGCTCACCTGTCGGCGGGCAAGCTAGCAATCAGCCCCAGCATTTT. Translation: CASSPVGGQASNQPQHF. Full variable domain (outside the CDR3, taken from reference TRBV18 and TRBJ1-5): NAGVMQNPRHLVRRRGQEARLRCSPMKGHSHVYWYRQLPEEGLKFMVYLQKENIIDESGMPKERFSAEFPKEGPSILRIQQVVRGDSAAYFCASSPVGGQASNQPQHFGDGTRLSIL.

The chain links TRBV27 to TRBJ1-3; D unclear. This CDR3 comprises 16 residues. V lost 0 bases to trimming and J lost 0 bases, with 9 bases between them. Germline-derived CDR1 and CDR2 are MNHEY and SMNVEV (reference sequence). The CDR3 loop is CASSLSRADSGNTIYF. In DNA form, the CDR3 reads TGTGCCAGCAGTTTATCGAGAGCAGACTCTGGAAACACCATATATTTT.

This clone was picked up one time. CDR3 DNA sequence: TGTGCCAGCTCACCAGGAGCCAAAAACATTCAGTACTTC. As protein: CASSPGAKNIQYF. The chain couples TRBV18 to TRBJ2-4, with no clear D. Germline CDR1 and CDR2: KGHSH and LQKENI. Trimming stripped 2 bases from V and 0 bases from J, with 2 bases between. There are 13 residues in the CDR3.

Only one count was recorded for this clone. This chain joins TRBV5-1 and TRBJ2-5; no definite D call. V lost 4 bases and J 5 bases, leaving 6 bases between the germline ends. This CDR3 is 11 amino acids long. The germline V gene has CDR1 SGHRS and CDR2 YFSETQ. In DNA, the CDR3 is TGCGCCAGCAGCCCCGACGAGACCCAGTACTTC. This translates into CASSPDETQYF.

The chain recombines TRBV28 with TRBJ2-7; possible D gene TRBD2, 6 bases. CDR1 is MDHEN and CDR2 is SYDVKM in the germline V gene. CDR3 size: 14 residues. The ends were cut back, 3 bases at V and 3 bases at J, with 12 bases in the middle. The CDR3 spells CASSFRRDGYEQYF. CDR3 DNA: TGTGCCAGCAGTTTCAGGCGGGATGGCTACGAGCAGTACTTC.

The chain links TRBV10-3 to TRBJ1-1, with 7 bases that match TRBD1. The germline V gene encodes CDR1 ENHRY and CDR2 SYGVKD. With 4 bases clipped from V and 8 bases from J, the junction kept 7 bases outside the gene matches. This CDR3 has 13 residues. This chain's CDR3 is CAISGDRLTEAFF. CDR3 coding DNA: TGTGCCATCAGTGGGGACAGACTTACAGAAGCTTTCTTT.

The CDR3 DNA reads as TGTGCCAGCAGCCAAGTAACTCCACAATGGGGGGGGGAGCAGTACTTC. Translated, it gives CASSQVTPQWGGEQYF. The chain recombines TRBV14 with TRBJ2-7; the match to TRBD2 covers 7 bases. This CDR3 spans 16 amino acids. Germline trimming cut 1 base from V and 7 bases from J; bases unmatched to any gene: 13. Germline V gene data show CDR1 as SGHDN and CDR2 as FVKESK.

The genes are TRBV5-1 and TRBJ1-2, with D possibly matching TRBD1 (5 bases). CDR3 length equals 13 residues. Germline values: CDR1 SGHRS, CDR2 YFSETQ. V lost 0 bases to trimming and J lost 7 bases, with 10 bases between them. Written as DNA, the CDR3 is TGCGCCAGCAGCTTGGACAGGTCGGTTGGCTACACCTTC. Translated, it gives CASSLDRSVGYTF.

The V gene is TRBV7-3, the J gene TRBJ2-5; 11 bases align to TRBD2. The germline CDR1 and CDR2 sequences are SGHTA and FQGTGA. The V segment lost 3 bases and the J segment 2 bases; nucleotides outside the gene matches: 2. CDR3 length: 15 amino acids. This CDR3 reads CASSFSGRAQETQYF. The CDR3 coding sequence is TGTGCCAGCAGCTTTAGCGGGAGGGCACAAGAGACCCAGTACTTC.

The rearrangement links TRBV25-1 to TRBJ1-1, with D perhaps matching TRBD1 (5 bases). The CDR3 runs 14 residues. The V gene's germline CDR1 is MGHDK and CDR2 SYGVNS. The ends were cut back, 7 bases at V and 4 bases at J, with 16 bases in the middle. CDR3 amino acids: CASTNTGGITEAFF. DNA for the CDR3: TGTGCCAGCACCAACACGGGGGGAATCACTGAAGCTTTCTTT.

The chain combines TRBV10-2 with TRBJ2-7; TRBD1 is a possible D gene (6 bases). This CDR3 has 15 amino acids. V lost 4 bases, J lost 3 bases, and 16 bases lay in between. Looked up from germline, CDR1 is WSHSY and CDR2 is SAAADI. Here the CDR3 DNA reads TGCGCCAGCAGTGGGATTGGACAGAGTATCTACGAGCAGTACTTC. Encoded protein: CASSGIGQSIYEQYF.

This chain links TRBV11-3 with TRBJ2-3, with 8 bases fitting TRBD2. Germline-derived CDR1 and CDR2 are SGHNT and YENEEA. CDR3 length: 17 residues. With V trimmed by 3 bases and J by 4 bases, 12 bases remained unmatched. The CDR3 coding sequence is TGTGCCAGCAGCTTTCCCTCCCTGGCGGGAGGTGCAGATACGCAGTATTTT. Its translation: CASSFPSLAGGADTQYF.

This clone was seen only once. The chain has TRBV5-5 and TRBJ2-1; D could derive from TRBD1 or TRBD2 (5 bases each). This CDR3 comprises 14 residues. The V and J ends lost 1 base and 4 bases respectively, with 9 bases between them. Germline CDR1 is SGHKS and CDR2 is YYEKEE (reference sequence). As DNA, the CDR3 is TGTGCCAGCAGCTTGACAGGAGGATACAATGAGCAGTTCTTC. This translates into CASSLTGGYNEQFF.

The rearrangement links TRBV7-9 to TRBJ2-2; maybe TRBD1 (6 bases). V gave up 1 base and J gave up 6 bases, with 9 bases separating them. The germline V gene encodes CDR1 SEHNR and CDR2 FQNEAQ (reference sequence). The CDR3 runs to 14 residues. This CDR3 reads CASSLVEGAGELFF. CDR3 coding DNA: TGTGCCAGCAGCTTAGTCGAGGGGGCCGGGGAGCTGTTTTTT.

The V gene is TRBV11-2, the J gene TRBJ1-2; 8 nucleotides match TRBD1. Germline V gene data show CDR1 as SGHAT and CDR2 as FQNNGV. The CDR3 is made up of 13 amino acids. Trimming removed 5 bases from V and 11 bases from J; junction bases left unmatched: 10. The CDR3: CASSLDRGAEYTF. The CDR3 nucleotides read TGTGCCAGCAGCCTCGACAGGGGAGCTGAATACACCTTC.

CDR3 region: CASSEAGLTEAFF. CDR3 nucleotides: TGTGCCAGCAGTGAGGCAGGGCTCACTGAAGCTTTCTTT. The chain has TRBV6-1 and TRBJ1-1; tentative D call: TRBD1 (5 bases). The CDR3 length is 13 residues. The ends were cut back, 3 bases at V and 4 bases at J, with 9 bases in the middle. The V gene's germline CDR1 is MNHNS and CDR2 SASEGT.

V and J are TRBV5-1 and TRBJ2-1; a possible D gene is TRBD2 (6 bases). The ends were cut back, 1 base at V and 4 bases at J, with 15 bases in the middle. Per germline, CDR1 SGHRS and CDR2 YFSETQ. The CDR3 contains 16 residues. The CDR3: CASSLLPSGPYNEQFF. Here the CDR3 DNA reads TGCGCCAGCAGCTTGCTACCGAGCGGGCCTTACAATGAGCAGTTCTTC. The entire variable domain, with the rest obtained from reference TRBV5-1 and TRBJ2-1, is as follows: KAGVTQTPRYLIKTRGQQVTLSCSPISGHRSVSWYQQTPGQGLQFLFEYFSETQRNKGNFPGRFSGRQFSNSRSEMNVSTLELGDSALYLCASSLLPSGPYNEQFFGPGTRLTVL.

CDR3: CASSFSNEQFF. DNA for the CDR3: TGTGCCAGCAGCTTTTCCAATGAGCAGTTCTTC. The chain couples TRBV28 to TRBJ2-1; D gene unclear. V was shortened by 6 bases and J by 6 bases, with 6 bases between the two germline ends. Germline V lookup: CDR1 MDHEN, CDR2 SYDVKM. The CDR3 length is 11 residues.

The rearrangement uses TRBV2 and TRBJ1-1, with D perhaps TRBD1 (6 bases). Germline V gives CDR1 SNHLY, CDR2 FYNNEI. The V gene lost 4 bases and the J gene lost 4 bases, with 13 bases spanning the gap. The CDR3 loop spans 14 amino acids. CDR3 sequence reads: CASSAYRVGTEAFF. The CDR3 DNA sequence: TGTGCCAGCAGTGCTTACAGGGTTGGCACTGAAGCTTTCTTT. Based on the CDR3 plus reference TRBV2 and TRBJ1-1, the full variable domain is EPEVTQTPSHQVTQMGQEVILRCVPISNHLYFYWYRQILGQKVEFLVSFYNNEISEKSEIFDDQFSVERPDGSNFTLKIRSTKLEDSAMYFCASSAYRVGTEAFFGQGTRLTVV.